The sequence of this T cell receptor (beta chain) was determined in a study of T cells in Graves' hyperthyroidism and ophthalmopathy. This clonotype was observed many times. V trimming: 5 bases; J trimming: 5 bases; junction bases outside the gene matches: 7. The CDR3 totals 14 residues. The CDR3 regions of TCR beta were amplified from RNA transcripts. The study used the HTBI primer set for a first-round RT-PCR of the TCR CDR3. TCRdb processed the multiplex PCR reads anew with MiXCR; each CDR3 protein has one entry. The sample has about 600,000 distinct CDR3 sequences; more than 15% are singletons. This receptor was taken from a woman in her 40s with Graves' ophthalmopathy. V is TRBV12-3 or TRBV12-4 and J is TRBJ2-3, with 7 bases lining up with TRBD1. The sequenced material came from blood. The CDR3 DNA reads as TGTGCCAGCAGTACAGGGGACCAAGGAGATACGCAGTATTTT. Amino acid sequence: CASSTGDQGDTQYF.